This TCR beta chain was captured by sequencing in a study of T cells in Graves' hyperthyroidism and ophthalmopathy. V lost 1 base to trimming and J lost 5 bases, with 20 bases between them. This CDR3 region has 17 residues. Germline assignment: CDR1 MGHDK and CDR2 SYGVNS. A Clinical Activity Score of at least 3, a NOSPECS grade of at least 4 and a duration under 3 months were recorded in the ophthalmopathy patients. Investigators excluded patients with uncontrolled infection, other autoimmune disease, pregnancy or lactation. Diagnosis rested on symptoms, serum thyroxine and TRAb, thyroid ultrasound, and orbital computed tomography. Amplification targeted TCR beta CDR3 regions from RNA transcripts. HTBI primers were employed in a first-round RT-PCR of the TCR CDR3. One entry per CDR3 protein results from TCRdb running MiXCR on the multiplex PCR reads. Of 360,000 or so distinct CDR3 sequences listed, 12% to 15% were seen once; the top ten hold roughly a fifth.

The sequence was obtained from a woman between 55 and 75 years old with Graves' ophthalmopathy. The V gene is TRBV25-1, the J gene TRBJ1-1; D might be TRBD1 (5 bases). The sample was blood. The CDR3 DNA is TGTGCCAGCAGTGAATTAGAAGGGGCCGGTCTGTGGACTGAAGCTTTCTTT. This encodes CASSELEGAGLWTEAFF. Complete variable domain (other parts from reference TRBV25-1 and TRBJ1-1): EADIYQTPRYLVIGTGKKITLECSQTMGHDKMYWYQQDPGMELHLIHYSYGVNSTEKGDLSSESTVSRIRTEHFPLTLESARPSHTSQYLCASSELEGAGLWTEAFFGQGTRLTVV.